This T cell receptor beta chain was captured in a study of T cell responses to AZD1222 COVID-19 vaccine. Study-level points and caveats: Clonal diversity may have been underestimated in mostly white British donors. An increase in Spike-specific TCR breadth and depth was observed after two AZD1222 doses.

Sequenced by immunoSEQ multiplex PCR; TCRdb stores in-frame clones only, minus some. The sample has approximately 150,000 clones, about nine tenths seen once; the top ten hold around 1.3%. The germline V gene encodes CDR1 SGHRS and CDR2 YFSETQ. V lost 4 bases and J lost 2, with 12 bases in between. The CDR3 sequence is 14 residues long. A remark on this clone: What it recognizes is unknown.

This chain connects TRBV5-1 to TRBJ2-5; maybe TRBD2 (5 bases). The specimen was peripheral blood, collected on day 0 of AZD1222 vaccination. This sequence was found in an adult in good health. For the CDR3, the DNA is TGCGCCAGCAGCCCAACTTCGGGGCAAGAGACCCAGTACTTC. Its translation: CASSPTSGQETQYF.